A single T cell receptor beta chain is shown here with its context. The data originate from a study of technical replicates of blood from several donors. Profiling relied on immunoSEQ multiplex PCR, and the TCRdb table lists in-frame clones only, not all of them. Found here are roughly 97,000 clones, approximately 96% of them singletons; the top ten hold roughly 0.35%. The sequencing sample was made of T cells isolated from PBMCs. The clonotype was recovered from a human donor in good health.

The DNA for the CDR3 is TGTGCCAGCAGCTTGGAATGGGGGGACAATCAGCCCCAGCATTTT. Translated, it gives CASSLEWGDNQPQHF. This rearrangement joins TRBV5-8 to TRBJ1-5; TRBD1 is a possible D gene (5 bases). The CDR3 consists of 15 residues. V lost 0 bases to trimming and J lost 3 bases, with 10 bases between them. The V gene's germline CDR1 is SGHTS and CDR2 YDEGEE.